This record covers a single TCR beta chain. Its antigen is still unknown. The record originates from a study of response to subunit inactivated influenza vaccine. Findings and caveats of the study: The authors offered the suggestion that each seasonal influenza vaccination recruits few new T cells.

TCRdb reprocessed the RT-PCR reads via MiXCR and lists one record per CDR3 protein. This table has 450,000 to 600,000 distinct CDR3 sequences, 6.5% to 8% appearing once. This CDR3 is built from 13 residues. V lost 4 bases and J lost 8; bases outside the gene matches: 7. The germline V gene has CDR1 LGHDT and CDR2 YNNKEL (reference sequence). V gene TRBV3-1 combines with J gene TRBJ1-2, with 7 bases that match TRBD1. The specimen comprised PBMCs from blood, sampled about 23 months after vaccination. The sequence was obtained from a man between 50 and 70 years old who received an inactivated influenza vaccine. Here the CDR3 DNA reads TGTGCCAGCAGCCCGACAGGGAAAGAGGGCTACACCTTC. It is translated as CASSPTGKEGYTF.